What follows is one T cell receptor (beta chain) and its context. Its antigen is as yet unknown. The PCR ran on 60 Vbeta and 13 Jbeta primers. Produced via immunoSEQ multiplex PCR; TCRdb's table is partial and in-frame only. This repertoire includes around 100,000 clones. This entry belongs to a study of cytomegalovirus exposure and HLA in healthy donors. Study information: From HLA-typed donors, an early data release held around 80 million unique TCRs.

Study-level points and caveats: It was assumed in the presence/absence analyses that sequencing depth was roughly uniform across donors. The authors later found most CMV-associated TCR beta chains appeared HLA-restricted. TCR beta V segments were, for the most part, productive about 87% or about 30% of the time in an earlier analysis.

The source is a man aged 25 to 45 in good health and CMV-seronegative. Sequencing used PBMCs.

CDR3 nucleotide sequence: TGTGCCAGCAGCTTGAACACCCCTGGGGCCAACGTCCTGACTTTC. As protein: CASSLNTPGANVLTF. The chain uses TRBV5-4 and TRBJ2-6; D remains unclear. In germline, CDR1 is SGHNT, CDR2 YYREEE (reference sequence). The CDR3 covers 15 residues. Deletions cut 1 base from V and 2 bases from J, with 7 bases between.